Below, 16 T cell receptor beta chains from the same sample are listed, as sequenced in a study of T-cell reconstitution after alpha-beta-depleted transplantation in children. The TCRbeta library was prepared with unique molecular identifiers. TCRdb re-derived calls from the PCR reads in MiXCR, one entry per CDR3 protein. This repertoire shows roughly 500,000 distinct CDR3 sequences, under 12% found once; its top ten account for about 2.1%. The sample in question was PBMCs, obtained before TCRalphabeta/CD19-depleted stem cell transplant. The receptors shown here come from a child aged 2 to 10 with inherited bone marrow failure, due to receive a stem cell transplant.

This clonotype showed up many times. The chain joins TRBV29-1 to TRBJ2-3; D gene ambiguous. The V end lost 7 bases, the J end lost 4 bases, and 12 bases lay between the germline ends. Germline V CDR1 and CDR2: SQVTM, ANQGSEA. The CDR3 has 12 residues. CDR3 sequence: CSERLGPDTQYF. The CDR3 DNA is TGCAGCGAAAGATTAGGTCCAGATACGCAGTATTTT.

A remark on this clonotype: A clone one base away is much larger, so this may be a read error. CDR3 amino acids: CASSKGHPTDTQYF. The DNA for the CDR3 is TGTGCCAGCAGTAAGGGCCATCCCACAGATACGCAGTATTTT. This rearrangement joins TRBV2 to TRBJ2-3; D ambiguous. This CDR3 region has 14 residues. The germline V and J ends were trimmed by 5 bases and 2 bases, with 11 bases remaining between them. Germline V gene sequence: CDR1 SNHLY, CDR2 FYNNEI.

This clonotype showed up many times. The rearrangement joins TRBV10-3 to TRBJ2-7; tentatively, D is TRBD2 (9 bases). Trimming took 11 bases from V and 5 from J, leaving 22 bases between them. Germline CDR1 ENHRY, CDR2 SYGVKD. CDR3 length equals 14 residues. The CDR3 bases are TGTGCCTCCAGGGGGCTAGCGGGAATCCACGAGCAGTACTTC. It translates to CASRGLAGIHEQYF.

The V gene is TRBV6-1, the J gene TRBJ2-3; the D is unclear. Germline loops: CDR1 MNHNS, CDR2 SASEGT. The V end lost 8 bases, the J end lost 2 bases, and 14 bases lay between the germline ends. The CDR3 is 14 residues long. CDR3 sequence: CASFSGSLTDTQYF. CDR3 DNA: TGTGCCAGCTTCTCGGGTTCTCTCACAGATACGCAGTATTTT.

The V call is TRBV7-9, the J call TRBJ2-1, with unresolved D. This CDR3 comprises 12 residues. From germline, CDR1 is SEHNR and CDR2 FQNEAQ (reference sequence). The V end lost 1 base, the J end lost 8 bases, and 6 bases lay between the germline ends. Written as DNA, the CDR3 is TGTGCCAGCAGCTTAGACGTGTATGAGCAGTTCTTC. This translates into CASSLDVYEQFF.

This clonotype has at least ten counts. This chain's CDR3 is CASSQVVGQVQETQYF. Here the CDR3 DNA reads TGCGCCAGCAGCCAAGTTGTGGGACAGGTCCAAGAGACCCAGTACTTC. J is TRBJ2-5 and V is TRBV4-3; 8 bases map to TRBD1. V shed 1 base, J shed 1 base, and the junction held 5 bases outside the gene matches. This CDR3 is 16 amino acids long. The germline gives CDR1 LGHNA, CDR2 YSLEER.

This clonotype was recorded at least ten times. The genes are TRBV11-2 and TRBJ2-1; TRBD1 agrees at 7 bases. Germline V gene data show CDR1 as SGHAT and CDR2 as FQNNGV. This CDR3 contains 15 residues. Trimming cost V 1 base and J 14 bases; bases outside gene matches: 14. CDR3 sequence: CASSLVVSGQVGEFF. The CDR3, as DNA: TGTGCCAGCAGCTTAGTTGTTTCCGGACAGGTCGGTGAGTTCTTC.

This clonotype was detected many times. The chain couples TRBV7-2 to TRBJ1-3; D perhaps matches TRBD1 (5 bases). Germline CDR1 reads SGHTA; CDR2 reads FQGNSA. CDR3 length equals 15 residues. Trimming took off 2 bases at V and 0 bases at J, with 8 bases between the two ends. In DNA, the CDR3 is TGTGCCAGCAGCTTATGGGGCTCCTCTGGAAACACCATATATTTT. Protein sequence: CASSLWGSSGNTIYF. The variable domain in full, with the rest retrieved from reference TRBV7-2 and TRBJ1-3, is GAGVSQSPSNKVTEKGKDVELRCDPISGHTALYWYRQSLGQGLEFLIYFQGNSAPDKSGLPSDRFSAERTGGSVSTLTIQRTQQEDSAVYLCASSLWGSSGNTIYFGEGSWLTVV.

This clonotype was counted at least ten times. This CDR3 reads CASSPSHTFEKLFF. The CDR3 DNA sequence: TGTGCCAGCAGTCCTTCTCACACGTTCGAAAAACTGTTTTTT. The J gene is TRBJ1-4, the V gene TRBV12-3 or TRBV12-4; D not certain. The V and J ends lost 5 bases and 8 bases respectively, with 15 bases between them. CDR3 length: 14 residues.

This clonotype has a count of ten or more. The gene calls are TRBV4-1 and TRBJ2-7, with TRBD1 identical over 8 bases. Germline V gene data show CDR1 as MGHRA and CDR2 as YSYEKL. This CDR3 has 14 amino acids. The junction had 4 bases not matched to a gene; V was cut back by 5 bases and J by 1 base. The CDR3 sequence is CASSITGGSYEQYF. In DNA form, the CDR3 reads TGCGCCAGCAGCATAACAGGGGGTTCCTACGAGCAGTACTTC.

This clonotype appeared many times. V gene TRBV7-2 combines with J gene TRBJ2-7; D is undetermined. This CDR3 has 12 residues. Germline values: CDR1 SGHTA, CDR2 FQGNSA. With 0 bases removed from V and 3 bases from J, the gap between germline ends came to 3 bases. The CDR3: CASSLAYYEQYF. CDR3 DNA sequence: TGTGCCAGCAGCTTAGCATACTACGAGCAGTACTTC.

This clonotype was detected ten times or more. V gene TRBV20-1 combines with J gene TRBJ1-5, with TRBD1 identical over 7 bases. The junction had 8 bases not matched to a gene; V was cut back by 0 bases and J by 6 bases. The CDR3 is 15 residues long. Germline-derived CDR1 and CDR2 are DFQATT and SNEGSKA (reference sequence). CDR3 coding DNA: TGCAGTGCTAGAGATTGGAGTCAGGGGGGTCAGCCCCAGCATTTT. It codes for CSARDWSQGGQPQHF.

This clonotype was detected ten times or more. The gene calls are TRBV10-3 and TRBJ2-7; TRBD2 matches at 7 bases. J gave up 0 bases and V 4 bases, and 6 bases lay outside the gene matches. Per germline, CDR1 ENHRY and CDR2 SYGVKD. The length of the CDR3 is 15 residues. This CDR3 is CAISGASGGSYEQYF. In DNA form, the CDR3 reads TGTGCCATCAGTGGGGCTAGCGGAGGCTCCTACGAGCAGTACTTC.

This clonotype was seen at least ten times. The rearrangement links TRBV4-3 to TRBJ1-5; D is uncertain. The germline V and J ends were trimmed by 4 bases and 8 bases, with 18 bases remaining between them. Germline V CDR1 and CDR2: LGHNA, YSLEER. The CDR3 sequence is 15 residues long. The CDR3 region is CASSPYRGPGEPQHF. In DNA form, the CDR3 reads TGCGCCAGCAGCCCTTACCGGGGTCCAGGAGAGCCCCAGCATTTT.

In this sample, this clonotype turned up many times. CDR3 in amino acids: CASSLGGSDSYEQYF. The CDR3 nucleotides read TGCGCCAGCAGCTTGGGGGGCAGCGACTCCTACGAGCAGTACTTC. This rearrangement joins TRBV5-1 to TRBJ2-7; the D gene is possibly TRBD1 (5 bases). The length of the CDR3 is 15 residues. Deletions cut 0 bases from V and 0 bases from J, with 10 bases between. Germline V lookup: CDR1 SGHRS, CDR2 YFSETQ.

This clonotype was recorded at least ten times. The J gene is TRBJ1-5, the V gene TRBV12-3 or TRBV12-4; D is possibly TRBD1 (5 bases). The CDR3 totals 16 residues. V lost 6 bases to trimming and J lost 0 bases, with 15 bases between them. CDR3 sequence reads: CASRGDGYYSNQPQHF. The CDR3 DNA follows: TGTGCCAGCAGAGGGGACGGATATTATAGCAATCAGCCCCAGCATTTT.